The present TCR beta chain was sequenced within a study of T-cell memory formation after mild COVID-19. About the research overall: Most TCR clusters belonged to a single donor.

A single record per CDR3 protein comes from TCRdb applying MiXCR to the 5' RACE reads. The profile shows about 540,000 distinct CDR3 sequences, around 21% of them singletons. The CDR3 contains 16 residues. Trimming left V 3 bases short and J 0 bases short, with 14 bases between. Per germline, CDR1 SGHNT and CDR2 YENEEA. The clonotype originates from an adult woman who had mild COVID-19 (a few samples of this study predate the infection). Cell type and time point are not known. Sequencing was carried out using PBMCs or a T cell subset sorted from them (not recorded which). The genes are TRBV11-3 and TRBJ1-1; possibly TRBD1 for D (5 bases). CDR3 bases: TGTGCCAGCAGCTTCTCGACAGCTAGCATGAACACTGAAGCTTTCTTT. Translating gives CASSFSTASMNTEAFF. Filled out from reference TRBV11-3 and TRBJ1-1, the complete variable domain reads EAGVVQSPRYKIIEKKQPVAFWCNPISGHNTLYWYLQNLGQGPELLIRYENEEAVDDSQLPKDRFSAERLKGVDSTLKIQPAELGDSAVYLCASSFSTASMNTEAFFGQGTRLTVV.